The source of this T cell receptor beta chain is a study of control samples from healthy donors and cancer patients (dated by TCRdb to the early 2020s). Including the terminal cysteine and phenylalanine, the CDR3 comprises 14 residues. The kept DNA is CDR3 alone, 42 bases in frame from the first base. CDR1 and CDR2 are read off the germline V gene (reference sequence) as MNHNY and SVGAGI. Trimming removed 8 bases from V and 0 bases from J, leaving 12 bases between the germline ends. The library was obtained by the immunoSEQ multiplex PCR assay. Entries here come from immuneACCESS through TCRdb and include only in-frame sequences with V and J called. Some clones fail to appear in such tables; in the studies checked, an unresolved V gene covers under half of the shortfall, and the cause of the remainder is unknown. The sample table holds around 95,000 clones, of which roughly 84% were seen once. The leading ten clones occupy 15% to 20% of the sample.

Details on this clone: The target of this receptor is not known. One base away there is no much larger clone; base qualities are not given.

The clonotype comes from a woman in her forties or fifties in good health. This chain joins TRBV6-6 to TRBJ2-3; the D gene assignment is ambiguous. Sequencing was performed on blood. The DNA sequence follows: TGTGCCAGCCACACCACGACTAGCACAGATACGCAGTATTTT. This translates into CASHTTTSTDTQYF.